Many counts were recorded for the clone carrying this T cell receptor beta chain. The antigen remains unidentified. The germline V and J ends were trimmed by 0 bases and 3 bases, with 15 bases remaining between them. The CDR3 sequence is 17 residues long. Germline assignment: CDR1 LGHDT and CDR2 YNNKEL (reference sequence). The data were obtained in a study of neurological immune-mediated disorders. 5'RACE with 10-nucleotide random UMIs produced the cDNA. TCRdb analysed the 5' RACE reads with MiXCR anew, one entry per CDR3 protein. The sample contains about 84,000 distinct CDR3 sequences, 10% of which appear only once. General study results and limits: None of the CDR3 amino acid sequences of expanded clones were shared across subjects, and this suggested private repertoires in all groups. The most TCR clonal expansion was seen in HTLV-1-associated myelopathy, and the least was seen in multiple sclerosis, which fell below healthy controls.

Unsorted libraries were prepared from 2 million PBMCs that had been stored at -80 C. This TCR was recovered from a man aged 35 to 55 in good health. The chain is built from TRBV3-1 and TRBJ2-1, with D perhaps TRBD2 (6 bases). Sequencing input: PBMCs. CDR3 region: CASSQDKGGMSYNEQFF. CDR3 DNA sequence: TGTGCCAGCAGCCAAGATAAGGGCGGGATGAGCTACAATGAGCAGTTCTTC.